The source of this T cell receptor (beta chain) is a study of T cell responses to AZD1222 COVID-19 vaccine. Turning to the study itself: Whether given at about 4 or about 12 weeks, second doses were pooled.

Comments on this clone: The antigen remains undetermined.

Whole-study results and caveats: Donors in the cohort were predominantly white British and more often female, and clonal diversity was possibly underestimated. Spike-wide coverage was observed for vaccine-associated CD4 TCRs, with dominant responses at 160-218 and 743-854.

This table comes from immunoSEQ multiplex PCR, and its TCRdb copy is limited to in-frame clones, with some not included. Of about 110,000 clones in the sample, roughly 82% were seen once. The clonotype comes from an adult in good health. Here the sequenced sample was peripheral blood, taken on day 0 of AZD1222 vaccination.

The CDR3 DNA sequence: TGTGCCAGCAGCTTAGCCGGGCCAGCAAACTATGGCTACACCTTC. It translates to CASSLAGPANYGYTF. This chain connects TRBV7-9 to TRBJ1-2; D gene unclear. The CDR3 has 15 residues. Germline CDR1 and CDR2: SEHNR and FQNEAQ (reference sequence). V shed 0 bases and J shed 2 bases, with 10 bases lying between them. Filled out from reference TRBV7-9 and TRBJ1-2, the complete variable domain reads DTGVSQNPRHKITKRGQNVTFRCDPISEHNRLYWYRQTLGQGPEFLTYFQNEAQLEKSRLLSDRFSAERPKGSFSTLEIQRTEQGDSAMYLCASSLAGPANYGYTFGSGTRLTVV.